These 25 T cell receptor beta chains share one sample of origin, sequenced in a study of somatic mutations in cytotoxic T cells in rheumatoid arthritis. The repertoire was sequenced with immunoSEQ multiplex PCR; TCRdb's copy has only in-frame clones and lacks some. The sample yields some 35,000 clones, more than 80% seen once. Material: CD8+ T cells sorted from blood. Source of these receptors: a man aged 40-55 years in good health.

This chain uses TRBV4-2 with TRBJ2-7; tentative D call: TRBD2 (6 bases). Trimming shortened V by 0 bases and J by 0 bases, and 12 bases separated the two germline ends. This CDR3 has 16 residues. The V gene's germline CDR1 is LGHNA and CDR2 YNFKEQ. This CDR3 reads CASSQELAGSSYEQYF. In DNA, the CDR3 is TGTGCCAGCAGCCAAGAGCTCGCGGGGAGCTCCTACGAGCAGTACTTC.

V is TRBV5-1 and J is TRBJ2-1, with 8 bases lining up with TRBD2. The CDR3 is 16 amino acids. Trimming took 3 bases from V and 0 from J; bases not matched to a gene: 5. Germline V gene data show CDR1 as SGHRS and CDR2 as YFSETQ. CDR3 sequence (DNA): TGCGCCAGCAGCTCGGGAGGGCGTCGCTCCTACAATGAGCAGTTCTTC. Its protein is CASSSGGRRSYNEQFF.

The gene calls are TRBV4-1 and TRBJ1-4; maybe TRBD1 (6 bases). This CDR3 has 18 residues. Trimming removed 0 bases from V and 5 bases from J, with 19 bases in between. From germline, CDR1 is MGHRA and CDR2 YSYEKL. CDR3 region: CASSQDMGMGAKNEKLFF. CDR3 coding DNA: TGCGCCAGCAGCCAAGATATGGGGATGGGGGCAAAGAATGAAAAACTGTTTTTT.

The rearrangement joins TRBV9 to TRBJ2-1, with 9 nucleotides matching TRBD2. This CDR3 comprises 15 residues. Germline CDR1 and CDR2: SGDLS and YYNGEE. V lost 3 bases and J lost 9; bases outside the gene matches: 10. For the CDR3, the DNA is TGTGCCAGCAGCGAGACTAGCGGTCGAGGGGGTGAGCAGTTCTTC. This translates into CASSETSGRGGEQFF. The whole variable domain, remainder taken from reference TRBV9 and TRBJ2-1, is DSGVTQTPKHLITATGQRVTLRCSPRSGDLSVYWYQQSLDQGLQFLIQYYNGEERAKGNILERFSAQQFPDLHSELNLSSLELGDSALYFCASSETSGRGGEQFFGPGTRLTVL.

The chain couples TRBV6-6 to TRBJ1-5, with TRBD1 matching 10 bases. The germline gives CDR1 MNHNY, CDR2 SVGAGI (reference sequence). Trimming took 8 bases from V and 6 from J; bases not matched to a gene: 4. The CDR3 length is 13 residues. CDR3 in DNA: TGTGCCAGCCGGGACAGGGGATTTCAGCCCCAGCATTTT. This codes for CASRDRGFQPQHF.

This rearrangement joins TRBV28 to TRBJ2-7, with D possibly matching TRBD2 (5 bases). The germline V gene has CDR1 MDHEN and CDR2 SYDVKM. V lost 6 bases to trimming and J lost 3 bases, with 12 bases between them. The CDR3 runs 13 residues. For the CDR3, the DNA is TGTGCCAGCAGGAGTCGAGGGAGCTACGAGCAGTACTTC. This gives the protein CASRSRGSYEQYF.

This clone was recorded a few times. The genes are TRBV29-1 and TRBJ2-7, with D maybe TRBD2 (5 bases). This CDR3 comprises 12 residues. V lost 2 bases to trimming and J lost 3 bases, with 8 bases between them. The V gene's germline CDR1 is SQVTM and CDR2 ANQGSEA. DNA for the CDR3: TGCAGCGTTGAAACCCGGGACTACGAGCAGTACTTC. Amino acids: CSVETRDYEQYF.

The chain has TRBV11-2 and TRBJ2-1, with a tentative D call TRBD2 (5 bases). The V gene's germline CDR1 is SGHAT and CDR2 FQNNGV. The CDR3 is 16 amino acids. V lost 0 bases and J lost 7, with 16 bases in between. CDR3 protein: CASSLDRGLAVNEQFF. The CDR3 DNA reads TGTGCCAGCAGCTTAGATCGAGGACTGGCTGTGAATGAGCAGTTCTTC.

V usage is TRBV10-3 and J usage is TRBJ1-1; weak D call: TRBD1 (6 bases). Germline CDR1 is ENHRY and CDR2 is SYGVKD. Trimming removed 4 bases from V and 0 bases from J, with 15 bases in between. CDR3 length: 16 amino acids. The CDR3 sequence: CAISGPGVGMNTEAFF. The CDR3 DNA reads as TGTGCCATCAGTGGACCAGGGGTCGGCATGAACACTGAAGCTTTCTTT.

The V gene is TRBV29-1, the J gene TRBJ1-2; 10 nucleotides agree with TRBD1. The germline gives CDR1 SQVTM, CDR2 ANQGSEA. With 7 bases clipped from V and 2 bases from J, the junction kept 4 bases outside the gene matches. This CDR3 region has 13 residues. CDR3 amino acids: CSDLGQGNYGYTF. The CDR3 coding sequence is TGCAGCGACCTGGGACAGGGGAACTATGGCTACACCTTC.

The chain carries TRBV27 and TRBJ1-2; D may be TRBD1 (5 bases). The CDR3 contains 13 residues. Germline loops: CDR1 MNHEY, CDR2 SMNVEV (reference sequence). Trimming removed 9 bases at V and 8 bases at J, with 19 bases between. The CDR3: CASTDRGWHGYTF. CDR3 sequence (DNA): TGTGCCAGTACAGATAGGGGTTGGCACGGCTACACCTTC.

The chain has TRBV10-1 and TRBJ2-5; 8 bases fit TRBD2. Trimming removed 2 bases from V and 5 bases from J; junction bases left unmatched: 1. Germline V gene data show CDR1 as WNHNN and CDR2 as SYGVQD (reference sequence). The CDR3 length is 13 residues. The CDR3: CASSEPGGETQYF. CDR3 DNA sequence: TGCGCCAGCAGTGAGCCGGGGGGGGAGACCCAGTACTTC.

The V and J genes are TRBV28 and TRBJ2-2, with D uncertain. Trimming removed 5 bases at V and 6 bases at J, with 10 bases between. This CDR3 spans 13 amino acids. CDR1 MDHEN and CDR2 SYDVKM come from the germline V gene. CDR3 in DNA: TGTGCCAGCAGTCCGCAAGGGCCCGGGGAGCTGTTTTTT. Translated: CASSPQGPGELFF.

The CDR3 reads CASSLFAAYEQYF. In DNA, the CDR3 is TGTGCCAGCAGCTTATTTGCGGCCTACGAGCAGTACTTC. The V and J genes are TRBV11-2 and TRBJ2-7; D is unresolved. Germline loops: CDR1 SGHAT, CDR2 FQNNGV. The length of the CDR3 is 13 residues. The V gene lost 2 bases and the J gene lost 2 bases, with 7 bases spanning the gap.

A few counts support this clone. The chain employs TRBV19 and TRBJ2-7; the D gene could be TRBD1 or TRBD2 (6 bases each). This CDR3 is 15 amino acids long. Germline lookup yields CDR1 LNHDA and CDR2 SQIVND (reference sequence). Trimming left V 6 bases short and J 2 bases short, with 17 bases between. CDR3 in DNA: TGTGCCAGTAGCCCCAGGGAGGACAGCGCCTACGAGCAGTACTTC. Its translation is CASSPREDSAYEQYF.

In DNA form, the CDR3 reads TGTGCCAGCAGCCTCCTGCCGCGGGGTAGAGGTGAGCAGTTCTTC. Its protein is CASSLLPRGRGEQFF. The V and J genes are TRBV7-9 and TRBJ2-1; D perhaps matches TRBD2 (6 bases). Trimming took 5 bases from V and 9 from J, leaving 20 bases between them. Germline CDR1 is SEHNR and CDR2 is FQNEAQ (reference sequence). This CDR3 is 15 amino acids long.

The chain has TRBV2 and TRBJ1-1; D unresolved. Germline V gene lookup returns CDR1 SNHLY and CDR2 FYNNEI. V gave up 11 bases and J gave up 1 base, with 17 bases separating them. This CDR3 has 14 amino acids. The chain's CDR3 is CAPQHRVSNTEAFF. In DNA form, the CDR3 reads TGTGCCCCTCAGCATAGGGTGTCGAACACTGAAGCTTTCTTT. Combining the CDR3 with reference TRBV2 and TRBJ1-1 gives the whole variable domain EPEVTQTPSHQVTQMGQEVILRCVPISNHLYFYWYRQILGQKVEFLVSFYNNEISEKSEIFDDQFSVERPDGSNFTLKIRSTKLEDSAMYFCAPQHRVSNTEAFFGQGTRLTVV.

Details on this clone: One junction end does not reproduce the germline sequence, and a read error may be involved. This chain connects TRBV2 to TRBJ2-7; D unclear. Per germline, CDR1 SNHLY and CDR2 FYNNEI. CDR3 length: 11 amino acids. DNA for the CDR3: TGTGCCGGCAGGAGCTCCTACGAGCAGTACTTC. Residues: CAGRSSYEQYF.

This clone was detected once. V gene TRBV19 combines with J gene TRBJ1-5, with TRBD1 identical over 8 bases. Germline CDR1 reads LNHDA; CDR2 reads SQIVND (reference sequence). V was clipped by 4 bases and J by 0 bases; unmatched bases: 8. This CDR3 is built from 17 residues. CDR3 loop: CASSTFQGAYSNQPQHF. DNA for the CDR3: TGTGCCAGTAGTACGTTTCAGGGGGCTTATAGCAATCAGCCCCAGCATTTT.

The V and J genes are TRBV14 and TRBJ2-3; D gene unclear. The V gene lost 1 base and the J gene lost 8 bases, with 7 bases spanning the gap. The CDR3 runs 12 residues. Germline V gene lookup returns CDR1 SGHDN and CDR2 FVKESK. The CDR3 region is CASSQVDGTQYF. The CDR3 DNA reads as TGTGCCAGCAGCCAAGTGGATGGTACGCAGTATTTT.

V is TRBV29-1 and J is TRBJ2-7, with 7 bases fitting TRBD1. The V gene end was trimmed by 5 bases and the J gene end by 3 bases; junction bases not matched to a gene: 4. This CDR3 is built from 12 residues. The germline CDR1 and CDR2 sequences are SQVTM and ANQGSEA. CDR3 region: CSVKGQLYEQYF. The CDR3 nucleotides read TGCAGCGTTAAGGGACAGCTCTACGAGCAGTACTTC.

This clone was seen only a few times. This chain connects TRBV27 to TRBJ1-1, with 10 bases aligning to TRBD1. The CDR3 spans 12 residues. From germline, CDR1 is MNHEY and CDR2 SMNVEV (reference sequence). V lost 5 bases to trimming and J lost 11 bases; unmatched junction nucleotides: 5. CDR3 DNA: TGTGCCAGCAGTCGGACAGGGGGGAGGGCTTTCTTT. It encodes CASSRTGGRAFF.

This chain links TRBV27 with TRBJ1-1, with D maybe TRBD1 (5 bases). This CDR3 has 12 residues. V lost 7 bases and J lost 5, with 11 bases in between. From germline, CDR1 is MNHEY and CDR2 SMNVEV (reference sequence). The CDR3 protein is CASIVGGTEAFF. For the CDR3, the DNA is TGTGCCAGCATTGTGGGGGGGACTGAAGCTTTCTTT.

The rearrangement links TRBV28 to TRBJ1-3, with D possibly TRBD1 on 5 matching bases. This CDR3 is 15 amino acids long. From germline, CDR1 is MDHEN and CDR2 SYDVKM. The ends were cut back, 5 bases at V and 7 bases at J, with 18 bases in the middle. The chain's CDR3 is CASSLPWAGTNTIYF. The CDR3 nucleotides read TGTGCCAGCAGTCTCCCATGGGCAGGGACCAACACCATATATTTT.

The rearrangement joins TRBV2 to TRBJ1-5; D unresolved. The ends were cut back, 2 bases at V and 7 bases at J, with 15 bases in the middle. Germline V gene lookup returns CDR1 SNHLY and CDR2 FYNNEI. This CDR3 has 15 residues. Here the CDR3 reads CASSEFGSPEQPQHF. CDR3 in DNA: TGTGCCAGCAGTGAATTTGGCAGCCCGGAACAGCCCCAGCATTTT.